These T cell receptor beta chains were read from a single sample in a study of cytomegalovirus exposure and HLA in healthy donors. Data came from immunoSEQ multiplex PCR; TCRdb stores just in-frame clones and leaves some out. Its clone listing holds some 64,000 clones. Sequencing was done on a sample of PBMCs. The source of these receptors is a woman aged 30 to 39 in good health and CMV-seronegative. CDR3s include the opening cysteine and the closing phenylalanine or tryptophan. Fields, in order: V gene, clone size, D gene, J gene, CDR3 DNA, CDR3 protein. D genes are given only for firm matches. Only some rows state a clone size, as once, few, many or a class for expanded clones.

v_gene: TRBV18
abundance: .
d_gene: .
j_gene: TRBJ1-2
CDR3nt: TGTGCCAGCTCACCCGAGAGGGTAAACTATGGCTACACCTTC
CDR3aa: CASSPERVNYGYTF

v_gene: TRBV5-1
abundance: .
d_gene: .
j_gene: TRBJ2-1
CDR3nt: TGCGCCAGCAGCTTGGGGGGGGACAATGAGCAGTTCTTC
CDR3aa: CASSLGGDNEQFF

v_gene: TRBV6-6
abundance: .
d_gene: .
j_gene: TRBJ1-6
CDR3nt: TGTGCCAGCAGTTTAATTTCAGGGAATTCACCCCTCCACTTT
CDR3aa: CASSLISGNSPLHF

v_gene: TRBV28
abundance: .
d_gene: .
j_gene: TRBJ2-1
CDR3nt: TGTGCCAGCAGTTTTCCCCGGGGGAGGATGGATGAGCAGTTCTTC
CDR3aa: CASSFPRGRMDEQFF

v_gene: TRBV11-2
abundance: .
d_gene: TRBD1
j_gene: TRBJ2-3
CDR3nt: TGTGCCAGCAGCTTTCGACAGGGGAAAGGGGCAGATACGCAGTATTTT
CDR3aa: CASSFRQGKGADTQYF

v_gene: TRBV2
abundance: .
d_gene: .
j_gene: TRBJ2-2
CDR3nt: TGTGCCAGCACGGGGCCCACGGGAGATTCGACCGGGGAGCTGTTTTTT
CDR3aa: CASTGPTGDSTGELFF

v_gene: TRBV27
abundance: .
d_gene: .
j_gene: TRBJ1-1
CDR3nt: TGTGCCAGCAGTTCCCAGGGATTTGAAGCTTTCTTT
CDR3aa: CASSSQGFEAFF

v_gene: TRBV7-6
abundance: .
d_gene: .
j_gene: TRBJ1-6
CDR3nt: TGTGCCAGCAGCCCTCACAGGAATTCACCCCTCCACTTT
CDR3aa: CASSPHRNSPLHF

v_gene: TRBV9
abundance: .
d_gene: .
j_gene: TRBJ2-2
CDR3nt: TGTGCCAGCAGCGTAGCGACACAGAACACCGGGGAGCTGTTTTTT
CDR3aa: CASSVATQNTGELFF

v_gene: TRBV13
abundance: .
d_gene: .
j_gene: TRBJ1-1
CDR3nt: TGTGCCAGCACCCTACGGGGGGTAGGCCACACTGAAGCTTTCTTT
CDR3aa: CASTLRGVGHTEAFF

v_gene: TRBV6-5
abundance: .
d_gene: .
j_gene: TRBJ1-5
CDR3nt: TGTGCCAGCAGTTCTTACGGGTATAGCAATCAGCCCCAGCATTTT
CDR3aa: CASSSYGYSNQPQHF

v_gene: TRBV2
abundance: .
d_gene: TRBD1
j_gene: TRBJ1-5
CDR3nt: TGTGCCAGTGGAGACAGGGAAAATCAGCCCCAGCATTTT
CDR3aa: CASGDRENQPQHF

v_gene: TRBV6-4
abundance: .
d_gene: .
j_gene: TRBJ2-3
CDR3nt: TGTGCCAGCAGTGACTCGATGGCCAACACAGATACGCAGTATTTT
CDR3aa: CASSDSMANTDTQYF

v_gene: TRBV28
abundance: .
d_gene: TRBD2
j_gene: TRBJ2-3
CDR3nt: TGTGCCAGCAGCCCTGCTGGTGGTAGCGGGAGAGCAGATACGCAGTATTTT
CDR3aa: CASSPAGGSGRADTQYF

v_gene: TRBV6-1
abundance: .
d_gene: .
j_gene: TRBJ2-5
CDR3nt: TGTGCCAGCAGTGAATGGGCGCCCCAAGAGACCCAGTACTTC
CDR3aa: CASSEWAPQETQYF

v_gene: TRBV7-9
abundance: medium-sized
d_gene: .
j_gene: TRBJ1-1
CDR3nt: TGTGCCAGCAGCTTAGTGGGGCGTCGCGGCACTGAAGCTTTCTTT
CDR3aa: CASSLVGRRGTEAFF

v_gene: TRBV5-4
abundance: .
d_gene: TRBD2
j_gene: TRBJ2-3
CDR3nt: TGTGCCAGCAGCTTAAAGCGGGGGGGAGGGGATACGCAGTATTTT
CDR3aa: CASSLKRGGGDTQYF

v_gene: TRBV6-5
abundance: .
d_gene: TRBD1
j_gene: TRBJ2-1
CDR3nt: TGCAACGGACAGGCCTTCTCCTACAATGAGCAGTTCTTC
CDR3aa: CNGQAFSYNEQFF

v_gene: TRBV11-2
abundance: .
d_gene: .
j_gene: TRBJ2-2
CDR3nt: TGTGCCAGCATCCCGGGACTCAACACCGGGGAGCTGTTTTTT
CDR3aa: CASIPGLNTGELFF

v_gene: TRBV4-3
abundance: .
d_gene: TRBD1
j_gene: TRBJ1-3
CDR3nt: TGCGCCAGCAGCCAAGATCCCCCCCAGACAGGGAACTCTGGAAACACCATATATTTT
CDR3aa: CASSQDPPQTGNSGNTIYF

v_gene: TRBV7-9
abundance: .
d_gene: .
j_gene: TRBJ1-2
CDR3nt: TGTGCCAGCAGCTTAGAGACGGGGAGGCCTCTCTTC
CDR3aa: CASSLETGRPLF

v_gene: TRBV6-5
abundance: .
d_gene: TRBD1
j_gene: TRBJ1-5
CDR3nt: TGTGCCAGCAGCCGACAGGGAATTAGCAATCAGCCCCAGCATTTT
CDR3aa: CASSRQGISNQPQHF

v_gene: TRBV27
abundance: .
d_gene: .
j_gene: TRBJ2-7
CDR3nt: TGTGCCAGCAGGCTCCCGGGAACCCCCCCTTACGAGCAGTACTTC
CDR3aa: CASRLPGTPPYEQYF

v_gene: TRBV5-1
abundance: .
d_gene: .
j_gene: TRBJ1-1
CDR3nt: TGCGCCAGCAGCTTGGTCTCGGGAAACACTGAAGCTTTCTTT
CDR3aa: CASSLVSGNTEAFF

v_gene: TRBV2
abundance: .
d_gene: .
j_gene: TRBJ1-1
CDR3nt: TGTGCCAGCAGCCTAGGCAACACTGAAGCTTTCTTT
CDR3aa: CASSLGNTEAFF

v_gene: TRBV6-5
abundance: .
d_gene: TRBD1
j_gene: TRBJ1-2
CDR3nt: TGTGCCAGCAGGGGGGGGACAGGCTATGGCTACACCTTC
CDR3aa: CASRGGTGYGYTF

v_gene: TRBV6-5
abundance: .
d_gene: .
j_gene: TRBJ2-1
CDR3nt: TGTGCCAGCAGTTACTCAACCAGGGTTACTTACAATGAGCAGTTCTTC
CDR3aa: CASSYSTRVTYNEQFF

v_gene: TRBV28
abundance: .
d_gene: TRBD1
j_gene: TRBJ1-6
CDR3nt: TGTGCCAGCAGTTTAGCGACAGGGCGTTCACCCCTCCACTTT
CDR3aa: CASSLATGRSPLHF

v_gene: TRBV7-2
abundance: .
d_gene: TRBD1
j_gene: TRBJ1-5
CDR3nt: TGTGCCAGCAGCGGACAGGGGCACAATCAGCCCCAGCATTTT
CDR3aa: CASSGQGHNQPQHF

v_gene: TRBV28
abundance: .
d_gene: TRBD1
j_gene: TRBJ1-5
CDR3nt: TGTGCCAGCATTGTCACGTGGGGACAGGGGTTGGTGTATAGCAATCAGCCCCAGCATTTT
CDR3aa: CASIVTWGQGLVYSNQPQHF

v_gene: TRBV6-6
abundance: .
d_gene: .
j_gene: TRBJ1-2
CDR3nt: TGTGCCAGTGGGGGGGACTACTATGGCTACACCTTC
CDR3aa: CASGGDYYGYTF

v_gene: TRBV30
abundance: .
d_gene: TRBD2
j_gene: TRBJ2-7
CDR3nt: TGTGCCTGGAGCAAACTAGCGGGGGGCCCCTACGAGCAGTACTTC
CDR3aa: CAWSKLAGGPYEQYF

v_gene: TRBV4-2
abundance: .
d_gene: .
j_gene: TRBJ1-5
CDR3nt: TGTGCCAGCAGCCAAGAGTTAACAGGGAATCAGCACCAGCATTTT
CDR3aa: CASSQELTGNQHQHF

v_gene: TRBV6-5
abundance: .
d_gene: .
j_gene: TRBJ1-2
CDR3nt: TGTGCCAGCAGTTACTCTGGAGGGGTGGGCTACACCTTC
CDR3aa: CASSYSGGVGYTF

v_gene: TRBV7-9
abundance: .
d_gene: TRBD1
j_gene: TRBJ1-1
CDR3nt: TGTGCCAGCAGCTTAGGGACAGGGGGCAACACTGAAGCTTTCTTT
CDR3aa: CASSLGTGGNTEAFF

v_gene: TRBV30
abundance: .
d_gene: .
j_gene: TRBJ2-2
CDR3nt: TGTGCCTGGAGTGTACGGGGTAGAGGGAACACCGGGGAGCTGTTTTTT
CDR3aa: CAWSVRGRGNTGELFF

v_gene: TRBV10-3
abundance: .
d_gene: .
j_gene: TRBJ1-5
CDR3nt: TGTGCCATCAGTGAGTCGGAGGTCCGCAATCAGCCCCAGCATTTT
CDR3aa: CAISESEVRNQPQHF

v_gene: TRBV27
abundance: .
d_gene: TRBD2
j_gene: TRBJ2-2
CDR3nt: TGTGCCAGCACCGGGACTAGCGGGAGGGATATAAACACCGGGGAGCTGTTTTTT
CDR3aa: CASTGTSGRDINTGELFF

v_gene: TRBV7-9
abundance: .
d_gene: TRBD1
j_gene: TRBJ1-6
CDR3nt: TGTGCCAGCAGCTTGGGGGACAGGGCAAATTCACCCCTCCACTTT
CDR3aa: CASSLGDRANSPLHF

v_gene: TRBV27
abundance: .
d_gene: TRBD1
j_gene: TRBJ2-3
CDR3nt: TGTGCCAGCAGTTTAGACAGGGGGCCCACAGATACGCAGTATTTT
CDR3aa: CASSLDRGPTDTQYF

v_gene: TRBV9
abundance: .
d_gene: TRBD2
j_gene: TRBJ2-1
CDR3nt: TGTGCCAGCAGCAAAGCGGGAGCTGCCGACAATGAGCAGTTCTTC
CDR3aa: CASSKAGAADNEQFF

v_gene: TRBV14
abundance: .
d_gene: .
j_gene: TRBJ1-1
CDR3nt: TGTGCCAGCGGGGGGATCGGGAGGACTGAAGCTTTCTTT
CDR3aa: CASGGIGRTEAFF

v_gene: TRBV18
abundance: .
d_gene: .
j_gene: TRBJ1-2
CDR3nt: TGTGCCAGCTCACTGGGCCGGTGGAACTATGGCTACACCTTC
CDR3aa: CASSLGRWNYGYTF

v_gene: TRBV27
abundance: .
d_gene: TRBD2
j_gene: TRBJ2-7
CDR3nt: TGTGCCAGCAGTCCGCCCCCCCAGCGGGAGTACACCTACGAGCAGTACTTC
CDR3aa: CASSPPPQREYTYEQYF

v_gene: TRBV27
abundance: .
d_gene: .
j_gene: TRBJ1-5
CDR3nt: TGTGCCAGCAGGATAGACAGGTACAATCAGCCCCAGCATTTT
CDR3aa: CASRIDRYNQPQHF

v_gene: TRBV7-2
abundance: .
d_gene: .
j_gene: TRBJ1-1
CDR3nt: TGTGCCAGCAGCCCATACGCGGGTGAAGCTTTCTTT
CDR3aa: CASSPYAGEAFF

v_gene: TRBV14
abundance: .
d_gene: .
j_gene: TRBJ2-1
CDR3nt: TGTGCCAGCAGCCAAGTCCGGGGTTCCGACAATGAGCAGTTCTTC
CDR3aa: CASSQVRGSDNEQFF

v_gene: TRBV7-2
abundance: .
d_gene: TRBD2
j_gene: TRBJ2-3
CDR3nt: TGTGCCAGCAGTCGACTAGCGGGGGCCCAGTATCCGCAGTATTTT
CDR3aa: CASSRLAGAQYPQYF

v_gene: TRBV4-1
abundance: .
d_gene: .
j_gene: TRBJ1-2
CDR3nt: TGCGCCAGCAGCCCACGGACATTTAATAACTATGGCTACACCTTC
CDR3aa: CASSPRTFNNYGYTF

v_gene: TRBV6-5
abundance: .
d_gene: .
j_gene: TRBJ1-2
CDR3nt: TGTGCCAGCAGTTTTTCGGGTGGGGCTGGCTACACCTTC
CDR3aa: CASSFSGGAGYTF

v_gene: TRBV27
abundance: .
d_gene: TRBD1
j_gene: TRBJ1-2
CDR3nt: TGTGCCAGCAGTTATACAGGGGACTATGGCTACACCTTC
CDR3aa: CASSYTGDYGYTF

v_gene: TRBV7-9
abundance: .
d_gene: TRBD1
j_gene: TRBJ2-7
CDR3nt: TGTGCCAGCAGGCCCGGGACAGGACTCTACGAGCAGTACTTC
CDR3aa: CASRPGTGLYEQYF

v_gene: TRBV10-3
abundance: .
d_gene: .
j_gene: TRBJ1-1
CDR3nt: TGTGCCATCAGTCCCGGCCAAGGGGAAGAAGCTTTCTTT
CDR3aa: CAISPGQGEEAFF